The clone carrying this T cell receptor beta chain was seen many times. Antigen: not known. Genomic DNA was employed as the template in profiling TCR beta VDJ and CDR3. TCRdb ran MiXCR on the reads and lists one entry per CDR3 protein. The profile shows 100,000 to 150,000 distinct CDR3 sequences, 48% of them singletons. The data belong to a study of CD8+CD57+ T cells in acquired aplastic anemia. Study findings and constraints: Patients and controls shared twenty-nine CD8+ CDR3 sequences, which appeared highly expressed in patients and within their immunodominant clones.

J gave up 8 bases and V 0 bases, and 4 bases lay outside the gene matches. This CDR3 has 14 residues. Germline V gene data show CDR1 as SGHNT and CDR2 as YYREEE (reference sequence). The sample taken for sequencing was sorted CD4+, CD8+, or CD8+CD57+ T cells (not recorded which) from PBMCs. The chain recombines TRBV5-4 with TRBJ1-1; 10 bases map to TRBD1. The sequence was collected from a human donor in good health, serving as a control. The CDR3 is CASSLGQGATEAFF. The CDR3 DNA reads as TGTGCCAGCAGCTTGGGACAGGGGGCGACCGAAGCTTTCTTT. The entire variable domain, with the rest obtained from reference TRBV5-4 and TRBJ1-1, is as follows: ETGVTQSPTHLIKTRGQQVTLRCSSQSGHNTVSWYQQALGQGPQFIFQYYREEENGRGNFPPRFSGLQFPNYSSELNVNALELDDSALYLCASSLGQGATEAFFGQGTRLTVV.